This TCR beta chain appears in the sequencing data of a study of response to subunit inactivated influenza vaccine. Whole-study findings and limits: Only a handful of new T cells, the authors suggested, are recruited with each seasonal influenza vaccination.

A single record per CDR3 protein comes from TCRdb applying MiXCR to the RT-PCR reads. The data hold hundreds of thousands of distinct CDR3 sequences, with around 13% observed a single time. About this clonotype itself: Its matching antigen is unknown.

Trimming removed 2 bases at V and 0 bases at J, with 13 bases between. The CDR3 consists of 16 residues. The germline CDR1 and CDR2 sequences are ENHRY and SYGVKD. This clonotype originated in a man aged 50 to 60 who received an inactivated influenza vaccine. The chain has TRBV10-3 and TRBJ1-1; D is unclear. The sample was PBMCs from blood, taken 14 days before vaccination. This CDR3 is CAISEGVGVLNTEAFF. The CDR3 nucleotides read TGTGCCATCAGTGAGGGAGTTGGGGTGTTGAACACTGAAGCTTTCTTT.